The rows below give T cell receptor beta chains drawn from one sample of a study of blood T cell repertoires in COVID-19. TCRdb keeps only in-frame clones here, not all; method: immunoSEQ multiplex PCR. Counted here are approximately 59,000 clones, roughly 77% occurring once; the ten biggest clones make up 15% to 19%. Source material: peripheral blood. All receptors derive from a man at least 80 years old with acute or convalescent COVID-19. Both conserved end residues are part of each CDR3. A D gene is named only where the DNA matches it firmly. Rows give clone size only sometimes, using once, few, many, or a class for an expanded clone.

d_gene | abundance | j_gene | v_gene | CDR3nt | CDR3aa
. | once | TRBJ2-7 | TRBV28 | TGTGCCACCCACAGCGGCTCCTACGAGCAGTACTTC | CATHSGSYEQYF
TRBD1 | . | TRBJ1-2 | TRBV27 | TGTGCCAGCAGTTTACGAGGACAGGGCGACGGCTACACCTTC | CASSLRGQGDGYTF
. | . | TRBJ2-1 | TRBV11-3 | TGTGCCAGCAGCTTGGGGGCAGTGGGAAATGAGCAGTTCTTC | CASSLGAVGNEQFF
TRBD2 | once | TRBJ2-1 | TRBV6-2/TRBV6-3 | TGTGCCAGCAGTCCCCTGGCGGGGGATTCCTACAATGAGCAGTTCTTC | CASSPLAGDSYNEQFF
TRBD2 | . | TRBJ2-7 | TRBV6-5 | TGTGCCAGCAGCCAAGGACTAGCGGTTACCTACGAGCAGTACTTC | CASSQGLAVTYEQYF
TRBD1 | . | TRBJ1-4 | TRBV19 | TGTGCCAGTAGTAAGCCGCGACAGGGACTTGTTGCAACTAATGAAAAACTGTTTTTT | CASSKPRQGLVATNEKLFF
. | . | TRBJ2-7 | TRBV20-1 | TGCAGTGCTAGTTCGGCGGGGCGCCGCTCCTACGAGCAGTACTTC | CSASSAGRRSYEQYF
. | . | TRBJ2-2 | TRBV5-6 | TGTGCCAGCAGCTTGGTATGGGGGGCGAACACCGGGGAGCTGTTTTTT | CASSLVWGANTGELFF
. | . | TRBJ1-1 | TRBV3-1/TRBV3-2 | TGTGCCAGCAGCCACCAGGGAAGCACTGAAGCTTTCTTT | CASSHQGSTEAFF
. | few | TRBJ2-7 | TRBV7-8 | TGTGCCAGTTCTCTAGAGGGAGATCCCTACGAGCAGTACTTC | CASSLEGDPYEQYF
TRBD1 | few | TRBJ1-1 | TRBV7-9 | TGTGCCAGCAGCCTACAAGGGGGCGCAGGCACTGAAGCTTTCTTT | CASSLQGGAGTEAFF
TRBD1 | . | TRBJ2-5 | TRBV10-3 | TGTGCCATCAGTTCGGGACAGGGGGCTCGGGAGACCCAGTACTTC | CAISSGQGARETQYF
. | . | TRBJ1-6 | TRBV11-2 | TGTGCCAGCAGCTTCGGTCCCGGTTACTCACCCCTCCACTTT | CASSFGPGYSPLHF
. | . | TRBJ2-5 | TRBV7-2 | TGTGCCAGCAGCTTTACAGCCCAAGAGACCCAGTACTTC | CASSFTAQETQYF
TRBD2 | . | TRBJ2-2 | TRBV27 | TGTGCCAGCAGTTCTAGCGGGAGCAACACCGGGGAGCTGTTTTTT | CASSSSGSNTGELFF
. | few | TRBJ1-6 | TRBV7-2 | TGTGCCAGCAGCTTCCCAGATGTTTACTCACCCCTCCACTTT | CASSFPDVYSPLHF
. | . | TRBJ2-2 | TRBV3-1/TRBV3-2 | TGTGCCAGCAGCCAAGATCGAACTAGCTCCGGGGAGCTGTTTTTT | CASSQDRTSSGELFF
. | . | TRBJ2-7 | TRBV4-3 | TGCGCCAGCAGCCAAATAAGGGGCTACGAGCAGTACTTC | CASSQIRGYEQYF
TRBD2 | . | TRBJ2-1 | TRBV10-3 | TGTGCCATTACATACCGTGGACTAGCGGGTCATGAGGGGAGCTCCTACAATGAGCAGTTCTTC | CAITYRGLAGHEGSSYNEQFF
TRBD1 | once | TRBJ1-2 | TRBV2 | TGTGCCAGCAGTGAAGCGCTGAGACAGGGTGGGATTGGCACCTTC | CASSEALRQGGIGTF
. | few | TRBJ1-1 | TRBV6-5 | TGTGCCAGCAGAATTACAGGGAGGGACACTGAAGCTTTCTTT | CASRITGRDTEAFF
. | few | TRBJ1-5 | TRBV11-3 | TGTGCCAGCAGCCGGGGAAGGGTGATTCAGCCCCAGCATTTT | CASSRGRVIQPQHF
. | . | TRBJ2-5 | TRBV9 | TGTGCCAGCAGCGGGCTGCGGGACAGTTCCCAGTACTTC | CASSGLRDSSQYF
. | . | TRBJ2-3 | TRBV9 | TGTGCCAGTCAGAGGGGGGGAAGCACAGATACGCAGTATTTT | CASQRGGSTDTQYF
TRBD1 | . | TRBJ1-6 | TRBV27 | TGTGCCAGCAGTTGGACAGGGGGGTATAATTCACCCCTCCACTTT | CASSWTGGYNSPLHF
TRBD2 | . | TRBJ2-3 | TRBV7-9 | TGTGCCAGCAGCTTAGGATTAGCGGGATCCAGCACAGATACGCAGTATTTT | CASSLGLAGSSTDTQYF
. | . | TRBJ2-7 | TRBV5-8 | TGTGCCAGCAGCTTGAGGCCCGGGGGCTCCTACGAGCAGTACTTC | CASSLRPGGSYEQYF
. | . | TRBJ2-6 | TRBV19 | TGTGCCAGTAGCTGGCTAGCGCAATCTGGGGCCAACGTCCTGACTTTC | CASSWLAQSGANVLTF
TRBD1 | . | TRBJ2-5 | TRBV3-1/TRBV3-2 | TGTGCCAGCAGCCAAGAACAGGGGCAGACCCAGTACTTC | CASSQEQGQTQYF
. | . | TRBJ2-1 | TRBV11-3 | TGTGCCAGCAGCCGGTCAGGCAGGGATGAGCAGTTCTTC | CASSRSGRDEQFF
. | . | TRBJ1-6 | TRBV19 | TGTGCCAGTAGTACCACAGGGCGGGCTAATTCACCCCTCCACTTT | CASSTTGRANSPLHF
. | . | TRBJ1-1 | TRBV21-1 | TGTGCCAGCAGCAAAGCACGACAGAGGAACACTGAAGCTTTCTTT | CASSKARQRNTEAFF
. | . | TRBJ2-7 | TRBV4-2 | TGTGCCAGCAGCCAAGCTCCCTCCTACGAGCAGTACTTC | CASSQAPSYEQYF
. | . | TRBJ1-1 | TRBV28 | TGTGCCAGCAGAACTCGCCCGACTGAAGCTTTCTTT | CASRTRPTEAFF
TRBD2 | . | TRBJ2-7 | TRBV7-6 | TGTGCCAGCAGCACTACTAGCGGAGGCACCTACGAGCAGTACTTC | CASSTTSGGTYEQYF
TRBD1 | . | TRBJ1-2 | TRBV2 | TGTGCCAGCAGTGAGCAAGGACAGGAGGCTGGCTACACCTTC | CASSEQGQEAGYTF
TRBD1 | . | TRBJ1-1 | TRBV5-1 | TGCGCCAGCAGCCCTACAGGGGGAGGGAACACTGAAGCTTTCTTT | CASSPTGGGNTEAFF
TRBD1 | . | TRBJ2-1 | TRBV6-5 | TGTGCCAGCAGTTACTCGAACAGGGGAGCCTACAATGAGCAGTTCTTC | CASSYSNRGAYNEQFF
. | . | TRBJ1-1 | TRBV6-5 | TGTGCCAGCAGCCCCAGCACTGAAGCTTTCTTT | CASSPSTEAFF
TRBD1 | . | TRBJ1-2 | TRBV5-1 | TGCGCCAGCAGCTTCGGGGACAGCGATGGCTACACCTTC | CASSFGDSDGYTF
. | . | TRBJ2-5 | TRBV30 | TGTGCCTGGGCCGGGGTATCTCGAGAGACCCAGTACTTC | CAWAGVSRETQYF
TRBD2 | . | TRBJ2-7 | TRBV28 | TGTGCCAGCAGTTTCCCAGCGGGAGGGGGAAACGAGCAGTACTTC | CASSFPAGGGNEQYF
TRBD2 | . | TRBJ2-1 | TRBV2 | TGTGCCAGCACCGGGCGGGGGGTCTCCTACAATGAGCAGTTCTTC | CASTGRGVSYNEQFF
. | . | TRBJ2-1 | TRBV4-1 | TGCGCCAGCAGCCAAGATGCAGGGGACGCCTACAATGAGCAGTTCTTC | CASSQDAGDAYNEQFF
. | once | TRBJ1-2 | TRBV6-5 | TGTGCCAGCAGTTCCCCGAGCCGGGTCTATGGCTACACCTTC | CASSSPSRVYGYTF
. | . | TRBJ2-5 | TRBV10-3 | TGTGCCATCCGAGACGGGCAGGGGCTACTAAGCCGGTACCAAGAGACCCAGTACTTC | CAIRDGQGLLSRYQETQYF
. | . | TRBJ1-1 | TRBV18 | TGTGCCAGCTCACCTTCAGTGCCTGAAGCTTTCTTT | CASSPSVPEAFF
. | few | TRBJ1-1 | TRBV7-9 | TGTGCCAGCAGCTTAGAAGAGGGTCTTGAAGCTTTCTTT | CASSLEEGLEAFF
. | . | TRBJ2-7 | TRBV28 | TGTGCCAGCAGTACAGACAGTCGGTTGTCCTACGAGCAGTACTTC | CASSTDSRLSYEQYF
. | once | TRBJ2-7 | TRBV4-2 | TGTGCCAGCAGCCAAGGGCCAGGGGGGAATTTCTACGAGCAGTACTTC | CASSQGPGGNFYEQYF
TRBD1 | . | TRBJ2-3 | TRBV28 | TGTGCCAGCAGTTTCCAACTCGGACAGGGCACAGATACGCAGTATTTT | CASSFQLGQGTDTQYF
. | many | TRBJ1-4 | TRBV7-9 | TGTGCCAGCAGCTTAGCGATGGGGGGTGAAAAACTGTTTTTT | CASSLAMGGEKLFF
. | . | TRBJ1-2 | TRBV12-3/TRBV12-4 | TGTGCCAGCCAATCGTCTTCGGTGGGCGGCTACACCTTC | CASQSSSVGGYTF
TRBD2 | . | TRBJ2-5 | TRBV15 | TGTGCCACCAGCAGAGATAGGGGACTAGCAGAGACCCAGTACTTC | CATSRDRGLAETQYF
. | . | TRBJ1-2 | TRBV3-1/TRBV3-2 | TGTGCCAGCAGCCTAAGACAAGGAATAGACTACACCTTC | CASSLRQGIDYTF
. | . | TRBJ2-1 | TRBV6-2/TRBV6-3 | TGTGCCAGCAGCCGTGAAGGGGGTGAGCAGTTCTTC | CASSREGGEQFF
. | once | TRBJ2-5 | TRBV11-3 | TGTGCCAGCAGCTCGAGCGGACAAGAGACCCAGTACTTC | CASSSSGQETQYF